The 15 T cell receptor beta chains given below trace back to one sample, sequenced in a study of T cells in Graves' hyperthyroidism and ophthalmopathy (dated by TCRdb to about 2019). Library preparation was by multiplex PCR. Instrument used: Illumina HiSeq 2000. The TCR beta CDR3 regions were amplified from the RNA transcripts. For the first round of RT-PCR on the TCR CDR3, the HTBI primer set was used together with the Qiagen OneStep RT-PCR kit. TCRdb itself trimmed the public reads at Q25 with fastp, ran MiXCR and retained productive beta chains. Rows with one shared CDR3 protein collapse into an entry with the most common genes and DNA. The sample profile shows 300,000 to 400,000 distinct CDR3 sequences; around 14% of them were found once. The ten largest clonotypes hold 9.2% of the sample. Source material: blood. These receptors were obtained from a woman aged 18-29 years with Graves' hyperthyroidism.

This clonotype was found many times. The genes are TRBV7-3 and TRBJ2-3; D tentatively reads TRBD1 or TRBD2 (5 bases each). CDR1 and CDR2 (germline): SGHTA, FQGTGA. Trimming stripped 0 bases from V and 3 bases from J, with 16 bases between. The CDR3 is made up of 17 amino acids. CDR3 loop: CASSLTRDRRGTDTQYF. The DNA of the CDR3 is TGTGCCAGCAGCTTAACGAGGGACCGCCGTGGGACAGATACGCAGTATTTT. Together with reference TRBV7-3 and TRBJ2-3, the CDR3 gives the full variable domain: GAGVSQTPSNKVTEKGKYVELRCDPISGHTALYWYRQSLGQGPEFLIYFQGTGAADDSGLPNDRFFAVRPEGSVSTLKIQRTERGDSAVYLCASSLTRDRRGTDTQYFGPGTRLTVL.

Ten or more counts support this clonotype. V gene TRBV6-2 or TRBV6-3 combines with J gene TRBJ1-2, with D tentatively TRBD1 (6 bases). Germline V lookup: CDR1 MNHEY, CDR2 SVGEGT. Trimming removed 7 bases from V and 4 bases from J, with 16 bases in between. The CDR3 loop spans 14 amino acids. CDR3 protein: CASTLGQFGYGYTF. The CDR3 DNA reads as TGTGCCAGCACCCTCGGACAGTTCGGCTATGGCTACACCTTC.

The V and J genes are TRBV7-3 and TRBJ2-5, with 9 bases that match TRBD1. The V gene end was trimmed by 4 bases and the J gene end by 2 bases; junction bases not matched to a gene: 5. The germline V gene encodes CDR1 SGHTA and CDR2 FQGTGA. The CDR3 extends over 15 amino acids. CDR3 sequence reads: CASSSGTGWQETQYF. CDR3 bases: TGTGCCAGCAGCTCAGGGACAGGGTGGCAAGAGACCCAGTACTTC. The full variable domain, completed using reference TRBV7-3 and TRBJ2-5, is GAGVSQTPSNKVTEKGKYVELRCDPISGHTALYWYRQSLGQGPEFLIYFQGTGAADDSGLPNDRFFAVRPEGSVSTLKIQRTERGDSAVYLCASSSGTGWQETQYFGPGTRLLVL.

This clonotype was recorded many times. The chain employs TRBV20-1 and TRBJ2-7; no clear D. CDR3 size: 14 residues. The germline CDR1 and CDR2 sequences are DFQATT and SNEGSKA (reference sequence). The V and J ends lost 2 bases and 0 bases respectively, with 11 bases between them. CDR3 loop: CSARKTRSSYEQYF. Written as DNA, the CDR3 is TGCAGTGCTAGAAAGACCCGGAGCTCCTACGAGCAGTACTTC.

This clonotype was counted many times. The rearrangement joins TRBV6-1 to TRBJ1-2; D unresolved. V lost 2 bases, J lost 6 bases, and 7 bases lay in between. This CDR3 is 12 amino acids long. Germline V gene sequence: CDR1 MNHNS, CDR2 SASEGT. CDR3 protein: CASSETRDGYTF. CDR3 nucleotides: TGTGCCAGCAGTGAAACAAGGGATGGCTACACCTTC.

This clonotype has a count of ten or more. The CDR3 region is CSDRGAQGYTF. The CDR3 region has the DNA TGCAGCGACAGGGGCGCCCAAGGCTACACCTTC. The V gene is TRBV29-1, the J gene TRBJ1-2, with TRBD1 matching 7 bases. Trimming at V came to 7 bases and at J to 8 bases, leaving 7 bases not matched to a gene. This CDR3 has 11 residues. CDR1 is SQVTM and CDR2 is ANQGSEA in the germline V gene.

There are many counts of this clonotype. The chain uses TRBV20-1 and TRBJ2-5, with 7 bases aligning to TRBD1. Germline V gives CDR1 DFQATT, CDR2 SNEGSKA (reference sequence). V lost 5 bases, J lost 5 bases, and 17 bases stayed unmatched. This CDR3 contains 16 residues. This chain's CDR3 is CSAAGVTGESGETQYF. The CDR3 region has the DNA TGCAGTGCTGCCGGGGTCACAGGGGAGTCGGGGGAGACCCAGTACTTC.

This clonotype was seen ten or more times. The chain combines TRBV18 with TRBJ1-4, with D possibly being TRBD1 (5 bases). CDR1 KGHSH and CDR2 LQKENI come from the germline V gene. Between the trimmed V and J ends, which lost 2 bases and 5 bases, there was a span of 12 bases. The CDR3 is 15 residues long. The CDR3 protein is CASSPMRDYNEKLFF. CDR3 DNA sequence: TGTGCCAGCTCACCAATGAGGGACTACAATGAAAAACTGTTTTTT.

This clonotype was observed a handful of times. Just one base apart from a much larger clone, this may be a read error. This chain joins TRBV30 and TRBJ1-1; 9 nucleotides match TRBD1. V dropped 3 bases and J dropped 5; count of bases not matched to a gene: 4. The germline CDR1 and CDR2 sequences are GTSNPN and SVGIG (reference sequence). CDR3 length equals 13 residues. The CDR3 protein is CAWRAGQGTEAFF. Written as DNA, the CDR3 is TGTGCCTGGAGGGCCGGACAGGGGACTGAAGCTTTCTTT.

This clonotype was observed at least ten times. The chain is built from TRBV2 and TRBJ1-4; D remains unclear. Germline lookup yields CDR1 SNHLY and CDR2 FYNNEI. The V end lost 3 bases, the J end lost 2 bases, and 22 bases lay between the germline ends. There are 19 residues in the CDR3. CDR3 sequence reads: CASSDIGTRPIRTNEKLFF. The CDR3 bases are TGTGCCAGCAGTGATATCGGCACAAGGCCGATAAGGACTAATGAAAAACTGTTTTTT.

The sample holds a few counts of this clonotype. This rearrangement joins TRBV20-1 to TRBJ2-2; 7 positions agree with TRBD1. CDR3 length: 13 residues. Germline values: CDR1 DFQATT, CDR2 SNEGSKA (reference sequence). With V trimmed by 5 bases and J by 3 bases, 3 bases remained unmatched. The CDR3 spells CSARDSYTGELFF. The CDR3, as DNA: TGCAGTGCTCGGGACAGCTACACCGGGGAGCTGTTTTTT.

This clonotype was counted between two and nine times. The CDR3, as DNA: TGTGCCAGCAGCCCTCCACTTGGGGGGGCCACTGAAGCTTTCTTT. Translation: CASSPPLGGATEAFF. This chain links TRBV5-5 with TRBJ1-1, with TRBD1 as a possible D gene (6 bases). Trimming removed 4 bases from V and 4 bases from J, with 17 bases in between. CDR1 and CDR2 (germline): SGHKS, YYEKEE (reference sequence). The CDR3 totals 15 residues.

This clonotype was seen at least ten times. The rearrangement links TRBV7-8 to TRBJ1-5, with a possible D match to TRBD1 (6 bases). Germline lookup yields CDR1 SGHVS and CDR2 FQNEAQ. The V end lost 5 bases, the J end lost 6 bases, and 14 bases lay between the germline ends. This CDR3 is built from 14 residues. The CDR3 protein is CASSLRGGGQPQHF. The DNA of the CDR3 is TGTGCCAGCAGCCTCAGGGGAGGAGGTCAGCCCCAGCATTTT.

The rearrangement joins TRBV28 to TRBJ2-1; 8 nucleotides match TRBD2. The germline V gene has CDR1 MDHEN and CDR2 SYDVKM. This CDR3 has 15 amino acids. V lost 7 bases and J lost 7; bases outside the gene matches: 12. The CDR3: CASTSGSGTGNEQFF. CDR3 sequence (DNA): TGTGCCAGCACCTCGGGTAGCGGGACGGGGAATGAGCAGTTCTTC.

This clonotype was picked up many times. V gene TRBV28 combines with J gene TRBJ1-2, with D possibly being TRBD1 (6 bases). CDR3 length: 16 amino acids. Germline lookup yields CDR1 MDHEN and CDR2 SYDVKM. The ends were cut back, 4 bases at V and 1 base at J, with 16 bases in the middle. CDR3 in amino acids: CASSSYPAGDNYGYTF. For the CDR3, the DNA is TGTGCCAGCAGTTCCTACCCCGCAGGGGATAACTATGGCTACACCTTC.